Below, one TCR beta chain is given with its context. Its antigen is not known. The sample is drawn from a study of CD8+ T cells in alopecia areata. Overall study context: Percentage of affected scalp area was the basis on which treated patients' severity was scored.

RNA was isolated and reverse transcribed to cDNA, the sequencing template. Clones were read by immunoSEQ multiplex PCR, and TCRdb kept only the in-frame ones, dropping some. There are around 270,000 clones in the sample; over 45% occur only once, and about 1.8% lies in the top ten. From germline, CDR1 is LNHDA and CDR2 SQIVND (reference sequence). The CDR3 has 16 residues. Trimming removed 1 base at V and 2 bases at J, with 12 bases between. This sample's treatment: oral pan-JAK inhibitor, 5-10 mg twice daily. The study, taken as a whole, reports: While tofacitinib was given, many expanded lesional clones persisted in scalp and blood. Among the 100 top clones, expanded CD8+ clones, like scalp clonality, were significantly decreased by tofacitinib.

The chain couples TRBV19 to TRBJ2-4, with D perhaps TRBD2 (5 bases). This material consisted of CD4+ T cells sorted from blood, taken at week 24, from a patient treated with tofacitinib. The clonotype was recovered from a human donor with alopecia areata. The CDR3 DNA follows: TGTGCCAGTAGTATAGGCGCGACTACTTCCAAAAACATTCAGTACTTC. Protein product: CASSIGATTSKNIQYF.